The clone carrying this T cell receptor (beta chain) was seen repeatedly, ten times or more. The data originate from a study of T cells in Graves' hyperthyroidism and ophthalmopathy. Turning to the study itself: Peripheral blood was acquired at first diagnosis, ahead of any therapy whatsoever.

Researchers took RNA transcripts and amplified the TCR beta CDR3 regions from them. First-round RT-PCR with HTBI primers amplified the TCR CDR3 region. One entry per CDR3 protein results from TCRdb running MiXCR on the multiplex PCR reads. The sample carries fewer than 600,000 distinct CDR3 sequences, 12% to 15% recorded once. The sequenced sample consisted of blood. The TCR comes from a woman aged 40 to 50 with Graves' hyperthyroidism.

CDR3 DNA sequence: TGTGCCAGCAGTTTAGAAGGAAAAAACACTGAAGCTTTCTTT. It is translated as CASSLEGKNTEAFF. The V and J genes are TRBV12-3 or TRBV12-4 and TRBJ1-1; no firm D call. V was shortened by 1 base and J by 2 bases, with 8 bases between the two germline ends. This CDR3 is built from 14 residues.